This TCR beta chain was observed in a study of blood T cell repertoires in COVID-19. TCRdb's table, derived via immunoSEQ multiplex PCR, lists solely in-frame clones and lacks some. The sample contains roughly 100,000 clones, 92% of which appear only once. This CDR3 region has 13 residues. CDR1 and CDR2 from the germline V gene are SQVTM and ANQGSEA. V dropped 4 bases and J dropped 3 bases, with 10 bases sitting between them. Sequencing used peripheral blood. The V call is TRBV29-1, the J call TRBJ1-5; D uncertain. The source is a woman between 50 and 59 years old with COVID-19, enrolled during active disease. The CDR3: CSVALSINQPQHF. CDR3 coding DNA: TGCAGCGTTGCTTTGAGTATCAATCAGCCCCAGCATTTT.